One TCR beta chain is described in this entry. The source of the sample is a study of blood T cell repertoires in COVID-19. Cohorts were based on clinical histories the participants reported. Trimming shortened V by 4 bases and J by 9 bases, and 22 bases separated the two germline ends. Germline V gene sequence: CDR1 GTSNPN, CDR2 SVGIG (reference sequence). The CDR3 contains 16 residues. The method was immunoSEQ multiplex PCR; TCRdb's version includes in-frame clones alone and lacks a portion of them. The sample yields approximately 160,000 clones, about 88% seen once. The sequenced material came from PBMCs or T cells enriched from blood (not recorded which). The V gene is TRBV30, the J gene TRBJ1-6; D might be TRBD1 (6 bases). This receptor was obtained from a woman aged 45-60 years who had recovered from COVID-19. DNA for the CDR3: TGTGCCTGGAACGATCAAGCCGCGGGGGCCGGTTCACCCCTCCACTTT. Encoded protein: CAWNDQAAGAGSPLHF.